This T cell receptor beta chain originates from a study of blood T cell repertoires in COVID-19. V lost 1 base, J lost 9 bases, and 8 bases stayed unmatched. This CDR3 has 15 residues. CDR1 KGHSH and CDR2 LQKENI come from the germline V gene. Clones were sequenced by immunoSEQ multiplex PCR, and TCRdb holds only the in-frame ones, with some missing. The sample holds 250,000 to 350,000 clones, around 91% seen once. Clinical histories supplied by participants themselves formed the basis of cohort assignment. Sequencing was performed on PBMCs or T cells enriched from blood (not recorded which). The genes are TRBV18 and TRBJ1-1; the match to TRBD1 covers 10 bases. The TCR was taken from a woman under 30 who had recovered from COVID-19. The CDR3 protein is CASSPRGTGEQQAFF. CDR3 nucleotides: TGTGCCAGCTCACCACGAGGGACAGGGGAGCAGCAAGCTTTCTTT.